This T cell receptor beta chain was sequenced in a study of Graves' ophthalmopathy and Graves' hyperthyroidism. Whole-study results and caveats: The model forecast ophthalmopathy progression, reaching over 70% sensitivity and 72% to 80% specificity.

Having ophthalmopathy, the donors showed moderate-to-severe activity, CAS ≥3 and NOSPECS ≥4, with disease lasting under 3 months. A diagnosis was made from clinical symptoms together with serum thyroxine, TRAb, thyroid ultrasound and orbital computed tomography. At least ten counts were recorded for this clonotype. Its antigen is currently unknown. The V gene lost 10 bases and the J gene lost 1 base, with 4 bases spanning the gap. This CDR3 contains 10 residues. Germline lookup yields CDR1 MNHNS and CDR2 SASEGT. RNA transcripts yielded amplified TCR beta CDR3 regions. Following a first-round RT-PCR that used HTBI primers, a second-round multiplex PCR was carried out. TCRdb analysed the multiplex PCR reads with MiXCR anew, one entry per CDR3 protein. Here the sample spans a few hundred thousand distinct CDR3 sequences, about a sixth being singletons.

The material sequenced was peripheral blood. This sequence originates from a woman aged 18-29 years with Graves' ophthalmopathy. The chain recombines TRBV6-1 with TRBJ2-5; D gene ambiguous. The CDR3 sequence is CATSQETQYF. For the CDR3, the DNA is TGTGCCACCTCCCAAGAGACCCAGTACTTC.